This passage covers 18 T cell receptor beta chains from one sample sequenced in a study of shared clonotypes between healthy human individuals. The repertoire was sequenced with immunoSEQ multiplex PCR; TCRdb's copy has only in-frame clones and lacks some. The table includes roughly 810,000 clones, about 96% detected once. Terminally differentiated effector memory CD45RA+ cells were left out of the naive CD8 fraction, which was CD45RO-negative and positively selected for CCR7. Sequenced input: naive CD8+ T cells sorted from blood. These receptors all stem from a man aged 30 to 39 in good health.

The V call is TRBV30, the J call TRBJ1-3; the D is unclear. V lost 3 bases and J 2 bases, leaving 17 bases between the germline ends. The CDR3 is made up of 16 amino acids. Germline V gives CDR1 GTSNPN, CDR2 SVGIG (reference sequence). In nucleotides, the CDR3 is TGTGCCTGGAGCGTGGGAGTAGGTTTCACTGGAAACACCATATATTTT. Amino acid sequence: CAWSVGVGFTGNTIYF.

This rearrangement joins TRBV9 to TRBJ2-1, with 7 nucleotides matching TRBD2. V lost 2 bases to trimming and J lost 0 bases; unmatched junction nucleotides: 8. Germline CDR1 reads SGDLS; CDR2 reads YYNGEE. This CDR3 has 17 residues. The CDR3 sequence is CASSVTGGSTSYNEQFF. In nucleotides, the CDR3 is TGTGCCAGCAGCGTTACGGGCGGGAGTACCTCCTACAATGAGCAGTTCTTC.

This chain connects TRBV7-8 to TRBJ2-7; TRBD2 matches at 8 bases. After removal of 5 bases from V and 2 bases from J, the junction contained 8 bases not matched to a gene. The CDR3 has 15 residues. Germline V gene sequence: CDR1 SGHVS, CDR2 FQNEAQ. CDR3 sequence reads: CASSPSGSNAYEQYF. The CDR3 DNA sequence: TGTGCCAGCAGCCCTAGCGGGTCTAATGCCTACGAGCAGTACTTC.

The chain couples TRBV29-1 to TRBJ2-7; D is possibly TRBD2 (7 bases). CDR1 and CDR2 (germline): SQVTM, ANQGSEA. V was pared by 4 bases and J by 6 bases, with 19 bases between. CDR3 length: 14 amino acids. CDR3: CSVGRGGMGFEQYF. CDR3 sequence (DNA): TGCAGCGTTGGAAGGGGGGGAATGGGCTTCGAGCAGTACTTC.

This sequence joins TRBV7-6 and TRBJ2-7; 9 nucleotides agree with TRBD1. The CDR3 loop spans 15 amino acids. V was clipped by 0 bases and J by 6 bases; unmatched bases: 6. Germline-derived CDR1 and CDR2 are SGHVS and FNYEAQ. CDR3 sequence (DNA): TGTGCCAGCAGCTTAGCGGGACAGGGTGGTAGCGAGCAGTACTTC. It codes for CASSLAGQGGSEQYF.

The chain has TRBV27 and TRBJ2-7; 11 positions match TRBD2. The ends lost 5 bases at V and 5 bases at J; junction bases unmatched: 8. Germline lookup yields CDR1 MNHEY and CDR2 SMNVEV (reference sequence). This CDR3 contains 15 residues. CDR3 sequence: CASSTPGLAVHEQYF. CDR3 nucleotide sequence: TGTGCCAGCAGTACACCGGGACTAGCGGTCCACGAGCAGTACTTC.

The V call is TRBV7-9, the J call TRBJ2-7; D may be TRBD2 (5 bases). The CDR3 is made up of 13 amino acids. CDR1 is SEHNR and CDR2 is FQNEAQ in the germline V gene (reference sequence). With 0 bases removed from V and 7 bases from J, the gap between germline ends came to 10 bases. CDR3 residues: CASSLAGRGEQYF. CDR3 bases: TGTGCCAGCAGCTTAGCAGGGAGAGGGGAGCAGTACTTC.

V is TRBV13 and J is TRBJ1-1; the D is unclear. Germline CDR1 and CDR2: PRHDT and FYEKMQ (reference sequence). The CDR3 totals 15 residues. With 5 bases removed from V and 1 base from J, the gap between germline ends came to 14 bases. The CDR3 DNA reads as TGTGCCAGCAGCACAACCGTGACGGAGAACACTGAAGCTTTCTTT. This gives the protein CASSTTVTENTEAFF.

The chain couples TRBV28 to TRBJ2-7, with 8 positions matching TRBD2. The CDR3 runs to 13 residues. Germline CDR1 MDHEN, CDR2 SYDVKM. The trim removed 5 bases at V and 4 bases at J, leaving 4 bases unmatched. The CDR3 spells CASSLGTSYEQYF. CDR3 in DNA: TGTGCCAGCAGTCTCGGGACTAGTTACGAGCAGTACTTC.

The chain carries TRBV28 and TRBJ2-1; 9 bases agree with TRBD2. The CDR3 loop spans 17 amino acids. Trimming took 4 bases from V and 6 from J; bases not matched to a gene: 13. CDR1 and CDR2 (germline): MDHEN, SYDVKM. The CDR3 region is CASSYPRGREGPNEQFF. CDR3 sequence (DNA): TGTGCCAGCAGTTATCCCCGGGGGCGGGAGGGCCCCAATGAGCAGTTCTTC.

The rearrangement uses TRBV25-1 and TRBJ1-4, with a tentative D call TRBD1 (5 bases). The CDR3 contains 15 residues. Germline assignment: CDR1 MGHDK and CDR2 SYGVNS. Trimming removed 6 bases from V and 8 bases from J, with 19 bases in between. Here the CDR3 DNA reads TGTGCCAGCAGCCCCCAAGGGGCCCCCAGGGAAAAACTGTTTTTT. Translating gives CASSPQGAPREKLFF.

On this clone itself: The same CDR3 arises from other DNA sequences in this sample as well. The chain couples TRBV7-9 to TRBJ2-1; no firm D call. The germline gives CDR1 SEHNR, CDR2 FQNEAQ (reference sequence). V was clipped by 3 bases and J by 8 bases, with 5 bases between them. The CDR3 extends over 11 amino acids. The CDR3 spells CASSFLDEQFF. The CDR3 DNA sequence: TGTGCCAGCAGCTTCCTGGATGAGCAGTTCTTC.

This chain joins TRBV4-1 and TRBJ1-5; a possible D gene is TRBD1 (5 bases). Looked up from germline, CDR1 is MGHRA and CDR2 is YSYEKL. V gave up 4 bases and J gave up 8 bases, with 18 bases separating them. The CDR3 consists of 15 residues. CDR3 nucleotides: TGCGCCAGCAGCCCACTGTGGGGAAGGGGCGAGCCCCAGCATTTT. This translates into CASSPLWGRGEPQHF.

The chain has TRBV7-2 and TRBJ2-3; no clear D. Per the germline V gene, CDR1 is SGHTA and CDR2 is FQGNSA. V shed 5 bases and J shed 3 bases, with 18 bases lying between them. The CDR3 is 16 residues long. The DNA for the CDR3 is TGTGCCAGCAGCCCGAACCTGGGCCCTTTGACAGATACGCAGTATTTT. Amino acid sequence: CASSPNLGPLTDTQYF.

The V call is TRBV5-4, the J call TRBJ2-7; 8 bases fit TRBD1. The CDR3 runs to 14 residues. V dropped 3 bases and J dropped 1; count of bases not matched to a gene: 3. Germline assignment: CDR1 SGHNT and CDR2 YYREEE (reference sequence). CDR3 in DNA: TGTGCCAGCAGCTGGGGGACAGGATCCTACGAGCAGTACTTC. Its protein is CASSWGTGSYEQYF.

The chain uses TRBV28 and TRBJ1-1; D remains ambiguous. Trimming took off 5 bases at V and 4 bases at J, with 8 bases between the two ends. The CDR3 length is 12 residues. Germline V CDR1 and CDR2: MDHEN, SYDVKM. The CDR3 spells CASSPWGTEAFF. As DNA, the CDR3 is TGTGCCAGCAGTCCCTGGGGCACTGAAGCTTTCTTT.

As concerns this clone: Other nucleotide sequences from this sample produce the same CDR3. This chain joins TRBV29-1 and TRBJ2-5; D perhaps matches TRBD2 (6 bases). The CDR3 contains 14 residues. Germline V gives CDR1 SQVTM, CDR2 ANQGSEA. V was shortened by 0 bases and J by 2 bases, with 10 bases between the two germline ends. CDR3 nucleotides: TGCAGCGTTGAAGAAAGGGGACTTCAAGAGACCCAGTACTTC. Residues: CSVEERGLQETQYF. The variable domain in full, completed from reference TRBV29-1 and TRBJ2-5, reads SAVISQKPSRDICQRGTSLTIQCQVDSQVTMMFWYRQQPGQSLTLIATANQGSEATYESGFVIDKFPISRPNLTFSTLTVSNMSPEDSSIYLCSVEERGLQETQYFGPGTRLLVL.

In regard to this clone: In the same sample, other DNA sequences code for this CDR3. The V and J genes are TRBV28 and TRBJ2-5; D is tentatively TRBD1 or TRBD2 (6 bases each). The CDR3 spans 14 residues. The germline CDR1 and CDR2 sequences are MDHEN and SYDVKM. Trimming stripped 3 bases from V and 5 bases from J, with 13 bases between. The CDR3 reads CASSLGTGGETQYF. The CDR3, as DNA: TGTGCCAGCAGTTTGGGGACCGGGGGCGAGACCCAGTACTTC.